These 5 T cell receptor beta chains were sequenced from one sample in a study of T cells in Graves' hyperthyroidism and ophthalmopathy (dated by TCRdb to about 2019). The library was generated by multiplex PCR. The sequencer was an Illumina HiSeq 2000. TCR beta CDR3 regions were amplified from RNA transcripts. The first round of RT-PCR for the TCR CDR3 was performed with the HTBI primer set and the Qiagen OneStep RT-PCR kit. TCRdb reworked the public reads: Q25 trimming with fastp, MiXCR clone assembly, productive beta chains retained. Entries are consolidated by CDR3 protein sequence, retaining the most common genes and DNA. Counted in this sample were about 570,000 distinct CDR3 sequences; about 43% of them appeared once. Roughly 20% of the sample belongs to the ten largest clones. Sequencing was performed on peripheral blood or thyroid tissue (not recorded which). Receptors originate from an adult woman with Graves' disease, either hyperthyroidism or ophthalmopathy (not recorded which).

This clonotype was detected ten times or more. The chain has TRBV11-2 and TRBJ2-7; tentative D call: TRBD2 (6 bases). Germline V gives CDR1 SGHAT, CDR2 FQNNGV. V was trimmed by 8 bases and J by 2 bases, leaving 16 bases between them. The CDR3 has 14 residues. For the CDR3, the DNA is TGTGCCAGCTCTAATAGCGGATCCCCCTACGAGCAGTACTTC. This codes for CASSNSGSPYEQYF.

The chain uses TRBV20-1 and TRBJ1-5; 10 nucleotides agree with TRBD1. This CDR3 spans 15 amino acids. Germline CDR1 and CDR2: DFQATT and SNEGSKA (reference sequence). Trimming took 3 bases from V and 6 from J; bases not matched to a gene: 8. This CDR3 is CSASLGTGVFQPQHF. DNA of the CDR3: TGCAGTGCTAGTCTTGGGACAGGGGTTTTTCAGCCCCAGCATTTT.

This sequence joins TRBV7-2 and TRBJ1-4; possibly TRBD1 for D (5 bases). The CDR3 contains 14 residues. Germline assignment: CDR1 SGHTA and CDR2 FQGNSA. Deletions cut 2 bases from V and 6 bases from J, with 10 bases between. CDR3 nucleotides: TGTGCCAGCAGCTTACAGGGACGGGATGAAAAACTGTTTTTT. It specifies CASSLQGRDEKLFF.

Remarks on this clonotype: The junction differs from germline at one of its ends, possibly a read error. Here the CDR3 reads CASRRAELFTETFF. In nucleotides, the CDR3 is TGTGCCAGTAGGCGGGCAGAACTTTTCACTGAAACTTTCTTT. The genes are TRBV7-8 and TRBJ1-1; the D is unclear. CDR3 length equals 14 residues. Germline loops: CDR1 SGHVS, CDR2 FQNEAQ.

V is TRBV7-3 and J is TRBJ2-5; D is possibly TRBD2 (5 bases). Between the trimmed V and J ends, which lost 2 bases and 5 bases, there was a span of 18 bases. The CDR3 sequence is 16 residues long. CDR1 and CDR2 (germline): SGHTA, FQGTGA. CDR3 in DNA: TGTGCCAGCAGCTTAGGGAGCCCTCTTTTGCGGGAGACCCAGTACTTC. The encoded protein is CASSLGSPLLRETQYF.